Listed below are T cell receptor beta chains from one sample, sequenced in a study of T-cell memory formation after mild COVID-19. TCRdb reanalysed the 5' RACE reads using MiXCR and keeps one entry per CDR3 protein. This table holds 40,000 to 55,000 distinct CDR3 sequences, more than 7% found once. Input material: PBMCs or a T cell subset sorted from them (not recorded which). These receptor sequences come from a man in his late teens or twenties who had mild COVID-19 (a few samples of this study predate the infection). Cell type and time point are not known. CDR3s include the opening cysteine and the closing phenylalanine or tryptophan. Each record gives: J gene, V gene, clone size, CDR3 protein. Rows give clone size only sometimes, using once, few, many, or a class for an expanded clone.

>TRBJ1-2|TRBV5-1|many
CASSRDSSYGYTF
>TRBJ2-2|TRBV5-1|few
CASSVQGWNTGELFF
>TRBJ2-6|TRBV4-1|many
CASSQDRGTAAPGANVLTF
>TRBJ2-4|TRBV4-1|NA
CASSQDLGGLVHIQYF
>TRBJ1-1|TRBV7-9|NA
CASSSRSLGTEAFF
>TRBJ2-6|TRBV7-6|NA
CASSLLGGAGANVLTF
>TRBJ2-7|TRBV18|NA
CASSAGGAYEQYF
>TRBJ2-7|TRBV5-1|many
CASSPSGHYEQYF
>TRBJ2-3|TRBV6-5|NA
CASSYFVGNTQYF
>TRBJ2-2|TRBV27|few
CASSLDRATGELFF
>TRBJ2-7|TRBV11-1|NA
CASSAYTDYEQYF
>TRBJ1-1|TRBV2|many
CASSDYGRFMNTEAFF
>TRBJ2-2|TRBV5-1|many
CASSPGVNGELFF
>TRBJ1-5|TRBV7-9|few
CASSLGQDHQPQHF
>TRBJ1-1|TRBV4-1|many
CASSHSRERGTEAFF
>TRBJ2-7|TRBV19|many
CASRGLAGSYEQYF
>TRBJ1-2|TRBV2|once
CASSESNYGYTF
>TRBJ2-6|TRBV10-3|NA
CAIKLGTGANVLTF
>TRBJ1-2|TRBV5-5|few
CASSSPKFGRGTF
>TRBJ1-1|TRBV7-2|many
CASSPRMENTEAFF
>TRBJ2-3|TRBV11-3|few
CASSPNKRGATDTQYF
>TRBJ1-1|TRBV27|few
CASSLSSRQPNTEAFF
>TRBJ2-1|TRBV25-1|few
CASSDPRSGENNEQFF
>TRBJ2-1|TRBV6-4|few
CASSTDSYNEQFF
>TRBJ1-2|TRBV6-5|NA
CASMANYGYTF
>TRBJ2-1|TRBV12-5|NA
CASGSGRINEQFF
>TRBJ1-1|TRBV12-3/TRBV12-4|many
CASSLTGETEAFF
>TRBJ2-2|TRBV12-3/TRBV12-4|many
CASSPRGGGPSGGELFF
>TRBJ2-2|TRBV7-9|few
CASSPYGAGEVGELFF
>TRBJ2-1|TRBV20-1|many
CSARGWGNEQFF
>TRBJ2-3|TRBV4-3|NA
CASSQDAGTEKDTQYF